This T cell receptor (beta chain) emerged from a study of PD-1 blockade in mismatch repair-deficient tumors. Sequencing was performed with immunoSEQ multiplex PCR; in TCRdb, only in-frame clones are kept and a portion is missing. The data hold around 130,000 clones, with around nine tenths observed a single time. From germline, CDR1 is SGHRS and CDR2 YFSETQ. This CDR3 has 15 amino acids. V dropped 3 bases and J dropped 2; count of bases not matched to a gene: 1. This chain joins TRBV5-1 and TRBJ2-6, with 8 nucleotides matching TRBD1. The sequencing here drew on peripheral blood, taken just under 74 weeks after starting pembrolizumab. The source is an adult with mismatch repair-deficient cancer. The DNA for the CDR3 is TGCGCCAGCAGCTCGGGACAGGCTGGGGCCAACGTCCTGACTTTC. Its translation: CASSSGQAGANVLTF.